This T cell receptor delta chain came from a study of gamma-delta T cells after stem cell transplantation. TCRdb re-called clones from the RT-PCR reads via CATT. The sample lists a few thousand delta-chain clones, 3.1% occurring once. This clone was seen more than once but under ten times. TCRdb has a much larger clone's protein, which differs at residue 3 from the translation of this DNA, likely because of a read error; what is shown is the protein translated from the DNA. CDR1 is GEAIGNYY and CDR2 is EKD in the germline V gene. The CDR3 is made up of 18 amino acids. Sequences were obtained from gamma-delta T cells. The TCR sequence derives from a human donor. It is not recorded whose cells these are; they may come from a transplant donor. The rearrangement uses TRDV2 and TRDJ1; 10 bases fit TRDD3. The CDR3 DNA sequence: TGTGCCTTTGACACCCTCCACCGTACTGGGGGATCCACCGATAAACTCATCTTT. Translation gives CAFDTLHRTGGSTDKLIF.